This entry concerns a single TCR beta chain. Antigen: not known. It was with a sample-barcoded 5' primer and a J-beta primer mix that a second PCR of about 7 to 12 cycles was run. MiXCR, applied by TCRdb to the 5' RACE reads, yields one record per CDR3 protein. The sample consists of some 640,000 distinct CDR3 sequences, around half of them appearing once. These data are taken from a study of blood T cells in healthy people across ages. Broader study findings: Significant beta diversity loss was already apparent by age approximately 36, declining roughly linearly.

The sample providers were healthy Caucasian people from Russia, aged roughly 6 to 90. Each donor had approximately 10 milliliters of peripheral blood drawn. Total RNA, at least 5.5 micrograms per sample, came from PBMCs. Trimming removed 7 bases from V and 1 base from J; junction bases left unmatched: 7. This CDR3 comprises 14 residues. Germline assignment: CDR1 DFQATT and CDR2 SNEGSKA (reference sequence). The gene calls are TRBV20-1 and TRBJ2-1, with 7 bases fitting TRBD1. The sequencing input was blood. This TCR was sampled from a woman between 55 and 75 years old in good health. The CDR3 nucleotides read TGCAGTGTACTGACAGGGACGTCCTACAATGAGCAGTTCTTC. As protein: CSVLTGTSYNEQFF.